This passage covers 29 T cell receptor beta chains from one sample sequenced in a study of cytomegalovirus exposure and HLA in healthy donors. Both 60 Vbeta primers and 13 Jbeta primers went into the PCR. This table comes from immunoSEQ multiplex PCR, and its TCRdb copy is limited to in-frame clones, with some not included. The sample shows approximately 190,000 clones, around four fifths of them seen only once. The material sequenced was PBMCs. These receptors all come from a man in his forties in good health and CMV-seropositive.

The J gene is TRBJ1-5, the V gene TRBV6-5; the match to TRBD1 covers 11 bases. CDR1 is MNHEY and CDR2 is SVGAGI in the germline V gene. The CDR3 covers 15 residues. J was trimmed by 6 bases and V by 5 bases; bases with no gene match: 6. The CDR3 sequence: CASSLGTGGFQPQHF. The CDR3 DNA sequence: TGTGCCAGCAGTCTCGGGACAGGGGGTTTTCAGCCCCAGCATTTT.

The chain links TRBV4-1 to TRBJ2-5, with D tentatively TRBD2 (5 bases). CDR1 and CDR2 (germline): MGHRA, YSYEKL. The CDR3 consists of 12 residues. V lost 7 bases and J 4 bases, leaving 10 bases between the germline ends. The CDR3 DNA reads TGCGCCAGCATGGGGAGTCGAGAGACCCAGTACTTC. Translation gives CASMGSRETQYF.

The chain uses TRBV29-1 and TRBJ2-1, with 8 bases matching TRBD2. CDR1 is SQVTM and CDR2 is ANQGSEA in the germline V gene. V lost 7 bases and J lost 9; bases outside the gene matches: 8. The CDR3 has 12 residues. This CDR3 is CSGREVHGEQFF. The CDR3, as DNA: TGCAGCGGGCGGGAGGTACACGGTGAGCAGTTCTTC.

This sequence joins TRBV2 and TRBJ2-1; 8 positions agree with TRBD2. Per the germline V gene, CDR1 is SNHLY and CDR2 is FYNNEI. With 5 bases clipped from V and 0 bases from J, the junction kept 3 bases outside the gene matches. The CDR3 covers 15 residues. This CDR3 reads CASSRLANSYNEQFF. The CDR3 DNA is TGTGCCAGCAGTCGACTAGCGAACTCCTACAATGAGCAGTTCTTC.

V and J are TRBV27 and TRBJ2-5, with D possibly TRBD2 on 6 matching bases. V lost 4 bases to trimming and J lost 4 bases, with 22 bases between them. Germline V gives CDR1 MNHEY, CDR2 SMNVEV (reference sequence). The CDR3 is 17 residues long. The DNA for the CDR3 is TGTGCCAGCAGTTCAAGCCCCTCTAGCGACGGGGGAGAGACCCAGTACTTC. Protein product: CASSSSPSSDGGETQYF.

A note on this clone: Other nucleotide sequences from this sample produce the same CDR3. The chain carries TRBV5-1 and TRBJ2-2, with D hard to call. Trimming cost V 0 bases and J 1 base, with 4 bases left between them. The CDR3 totals 14 residues. Germline values: CDR1 SGHRS, CDR2 YFSETQ. The CDR3 DNA follows: TGCGCCAGCAGCTTGGGTCAGAACACCGGGGAGCTGTTTTTT. This gives the protein CASSLGQNTGELFF.

The V and J genes are TRBV5-1 and TRBJ2-7; D remains unclear. Trimming took 0 bases from V and 0 from J, leaving 7 bases between them. The CDR3 contains 14 residues. The germline V gene has CDR1 SGHRS and CDR2 YFSETQ. This chain's CDR3 is CASSLDPSSYEQYF. CDR3 DNA: TGCGCCAGCAGCTTGGATCCCAGCTCCTACGAGCAGTACTTC.

As DNA, the CDR3 is TGTGCCAGCAGCGTCGGACAGGGGGGACAGACCCAGTACTTC. Protein: CASSVGQGGQTQYF. V usage is TRBV2 and J usage is TRBJ2-5, with 10 bases matching TRBD1. V was pared by 6 bases and J by 6 bases, with 7 bases of the junction left unmatched. The CDR3 loop spans 14 amino acids. Germline V CDR1 and CDR2: SNHLY, FYNNEI.

About this clone itself: An end of the junction differs from the germline gene, which may be a read error. The chain links TRBV7-9 to TRBJ2-1, with D unclear. The length of the CDR3 is 16 residues. CDR1 is SEHNR, CDR2 FQNEAQ, per germline (reference sequence). The CDR3 DNA follows: TGTTCCAGCAGCCCAGGCGAAACAGAACGATACAATGAGCAGTTCTTC. It is translated as CSSSPGETERYNEQFF. Full variable domain (outside the CDR3, taken from reference TRBV7-9 and TRBJ2-1): DTGVSQNPRHKITKRGQNVTFRCDPISEHNRLYWYRQTLGQGPEFLTYFQNEAQLEKSRLLSDRFSAERPKGSFSTLEIQRTEQGDSAMYLCSSSPGETERYNEQFFGPGTRLTVL.

This clone has a handful of counts. The CDR3 sequence: CASSPMRVLTQNEQFF. As DNA, the CDR3 is TGTGCCAGCAGCCCTATGAGGGTCTTAACCCAAAATGAGCAGTTCTTC. The chain has TRBV5-4 and TRBJ2-1; possibly TRBD2 for D (5 bases). The CDR3 length is 16 residues. From germline, CDR1 is SGHNT and CDR2 YYREEE (reference sequence). V dropped 4 bases and J dropped 7 bases, with 21 bases sitting between them.

This clone was observed a single time. The chain employs TRBV15 and TRBJ1-3; D is perhaps TRBD1 (5 bases). This CDR3 has 15 residues. CDR1 and CDR2 from the germline V gene are LNHNV and YYDKDF (reference sequence). Between the trimmed V and J ends, which lost 5 bases and 0 bases, there was a span of 11 bases. In nucleotides, the CDR3 is TGTGCCACCAGCCTCGGACAAATCTCTGGAAACACCATATATTTT. It specifies CATSLGQISGNTIYF. The full variable domain, its missing parts supplied by reference TRBV15 and TRBJ1-3, is DAMVIQNPRYQVTQFGKPVTLSCSQTLNHNVMYWYQQKSSQAPKLLFHYYDKDFNNEADTPDNFQSRRPNTSFCFLDIRSPGLGDTAMYLCATSLGQISGNTIYFGEGSWLTVV.

V usage is TRBV6-1 and J usage is TRBJ2-5, with TRBD2 matching 8 bases. CDR1 and CDR2 from the germline V gene are MNHNS and SASEGT. The CDR3 consists of 18 residues. The junction had 14 bases not matched to a gene; V was cut back by 0 bases and J by 5 bases. The CDR3 loop is CASSEARIAGGVLETQYF. CDR3 nucleotides: TGTGCCAGCAGTGAAGCTAGAATCGCCGGGGGGGTTTTGGAGACCCAGTACTTC.

As DNA, the CDR3 is TGTGCCAGCAGCTCCAGGACAGGCCTGTCCTACGAGCAGTACTTC. Translated, it gives CASSSRTGLSYEQYF. The rearrangement links TRBV9 to TRBJ2-7, with 7 bases aligning to TRBD1. Germline V gives CDR1 SGDLS, CDR2 YYNGEE. The CDR3 has 15 amino acids. J gave up 1 base and V 4 bases, and 8 bases lay outside the gene matches. Using reference TRBV9 and TRBJ2-7 for the parts outside the CDR3, the full variable domain is DSGVTQTPKHLITATGQRVTLRCSPRSGDLSVYWYQQSLDQGLQFLIQYYNGEERAKGNILERFSAQQFPDLHSELNLSSLELGDSALYFCASSSRTGLSYEQYFGPGTRLTVT.

The chain combines TRBV2 with TRBJ1-5; no definite D call. Germline V gene data show CDR1 as SNHLY and CDR2 as FYNNEI. The CDR3 consists of 16 residues. Trimming removed 1 base from V and 6 bases from J, with 16 bases in between. The CDR3 coding sequence is TGTGCCAGCAGTGAAGGTGGCAACCGGGTTGGTCAGCCCCAGCATTTT. The encoded protein is CASSEGGNRVGQPQHF.

The V gene is TRBV4-3, the J gene TRBJ2-2; D is uncertain. CDR3 length: 16 amino acids. Trimming left V 5 bases short and J 4 bases short, with 17 bases between. The germline CDR1 and CDR2 sequences are LGHNA and YSLEER. In DNA, the CDR3 is TGCGCCAGCAGCGAAGTAACGATTCCAGTCACCGGGGAGCTGTTTTTT. Its translation is CASSEVTIPVTGELFF.

The chain combines TRBV10-1 with TRBJ1-5, with D tentatively TRBD1 (5 bases). Germline CDR1 and CDR2: WNHNN and SYGVQD (reference sequence). The CDR3 has 18 residues. Deletions cut 2 bases from V and 5 bases from J, with 22 bases between. Here the CDR3 reads CASSEKEGQGIRDQPQHF. Here the CDR3 DNA reads TGCGCCAGCAGTGAGAAGGAGGGGCAGGGTATTCGCGATCAGCCCCAGCATTTT.

V usage is TRBV11-2 and J usage is TRBJ2-1; 10 bases agree with TRBD2. In germline, CDR1 is SGHAT, CDR2 FQNNGV. V was clipped by 7 bases and J by 7 bases; unmatched bases: 4. This CDR3 region has 13 residues. The CDR3 DNA reads as TGTGCCAGCAAACTAGCGGGACGAAATGAGCAGTTCTTC. It encodes CASKLAGRNEQFF.

Details on this clone: Other DNA sequences in the same sample also yield this CDR3. The V and J genes are TRBV2 and TRBJ1-2, with TRBD1 as a possible D gene (6 bases). CDR1 SNHLY and CDR2 FYNNEI come from the germline V gene. CDR3 size: 13 residues. Trimming removed 4 bases at V and 2 bases at J, with 8 bases between. DNA of the CDR3: TGTGCCAGCAGTGGGACAGCGAACTATGGCTACACCTTC. This codes for CASSGTANYGYTF.

The chain links TRBV5-4 to TRBJ1-2, with D perhaps matching TRBD1 (5 bases). CDR3 length: 14 residues. Germline assignment: CDR1 SGHNT and CDR2 YYREEE (reference sequence). Trimming removed 7 bases from V and 1 base from J, with 14 bases in between. In DNA form, the CDR3 reads TGTGCCAGCCGGCCAGGGCGGGATAACTATGGCTACACCTTC. Protein product: CASRPGRDNYGYTF.

V and J are TRBV6-5 and TRBJ2-1, with TRBD2 matching over 11 bases. The V and J ends lost 2 bases and 8 bases, in that order; junction bases with no gene match: 8. In germline, CDR1 is MNHEY, CDR2 SVGAGI. This CDR3 comprises 16 residues. CDR3 DNA sequence: TGTGCCAGCAGTTACCGAAGTCGGACTAGCGGGCATGAGCAGTTCTTC. Protein sequence: CASSYRSRTSGHEQFF.

The chain has TRBV15 and TRBJ1-5; 8 bases map to TRBD1. Trimming took 1 base from V and 3 from J; bases not matched to a gene: 8. Per germline, CDR1 LNHNV and CDR2 YYDKDF (reference sequence). The CDR3 extends over 17 amino acids. CDR3 sequence reads: CATSRVGWDRNNQPQHF. The CDR3 region has the DNA TGTGCCACCAGCAGAGTCGGATGGGACAGGAACAATCAGCCCCAGCATTTT.

This rearrangement joins TRBV6-4 to TRBJ1-1; tentative D call: TRBD1 (5 bases). Trimming left V 2 bases short and J 1 base short, with 14 bases between. This CDR3 region has 16 residues. Germline V gene data show CDR1 as MRHNA and CDR2 as SNTAGT. CDR3 loop: CASSDPPGIGNTEAFF. In nucleotides, the CDR3 is TGTGCCAGCAGTGACCCCCCAGGGATAGGGAACACTGAAGCTTTCTTT.

In this sample, this clone turned up once. The J gene is TRBJ2-7, the V gene TRBV9, with 7 positions matching TRBD2. Germline-derived CDR1 and CDR2 are SGDLS and YYNGEE. The CDR3 sequence is 15 residues long. V gave up 4 bases and J gave up 4 bases; unmatched junction bases: 11. In DNA, the CDR3 is TGTGCCAGCAGCATCGGACTAGGGATGACTTACGAGCAGTACTTC. As protein: CASSIGLGMTYEQYF.

V usage is TRBV7-9 and J usage is TRBJ1-2, with TRBD1 as a possible D gene (6 bases). The CDR3 is made up of 15 amino acids. Germline CDR1 reads SEHNR; CDR2 reads FQNEAQ (reference sequence). V was cut by 3 bases and J by 6 bases, with 17 bases left in between. CDR3 loop: CASSLGAQGENGYTF. The CDR3, as DNA: TGTGCCAGCAGCTTGGGGGCCCAGGGAGAGAATGGCTACACCTTC.

This rearrangement joins TRBV19 to TRBJ2-1; 8 bases agree with TRBD1. The germline gives CDR1 LNHDA, CDR2 SQIVND (reference sequence). V gave up 6 bases and J gave up 5 bases; unmatched junction bases: 3. CDR3 length: 13 amino acids. CDR3 sequence: CASSGTGNNEQFF. DNA for the CDR3: TGTGCCAGTAGCGGGACAGGTAACAATGAGCAGTTCTTC.

The rearrangement uses TRBV27 and TRBJ2-7, with D tentatively TRBD2 (5 bases). CDR3 size: 13 residues. Per germline, CDR1 MNHEY and CDR2 SMNVEV (reference sequence). V was pared by 6 bases and J by 2 bases, with 11 bases between. The CDR3 DNA reads TGTGCCAGCAGAGGAACGGGAACCTACGAGCAGTACTTC. Translation gives CASRGTGTYEQYF.

The J gene is TRBJ2-7, the V gene TRBV2, with 9 bases aligning to TRBD2. In germline, CDR1 is SNHLY, CDR2 FYNNEI. There are 16 residues in the CDR3. Losses at the gene ends were 5 bases for V and 3 bases for J; bases not matched to a gene: 11. In nucleotides, the CDR3 is TGTGCCAGCAGTCAGACGACCGGGACTAGCTTCTACGAGCAGTACTTC. Translation gives CASSQTTGTSFYEQYF. The full variable domain, rest sourced from reference TRBV2 and TRBJ2-7, is EPEVTQTPSHQVTQMGQEVILRCVPISNHLYFYWYRQILGQKVEFLVSFYNNEISEKSEIFDDQFSVERPDGSNFTLKIRSTKLEDSAMYFCASSQTTGTSFYEQYFGPGTRLTVT.

The gene calls are TRBV6-1 and TRBJ1-6; 7 bases agree with TRBD1. The CDR3 length is 14 residues. V dropped 5 bases and J dropped 7; count of bases not matched to a gene: 5. CDR1 and CDR2 from the germline V gene are MNHNS and SASEGT. DNA for the CDR3: TGTGCCAGCAGTCGGGACAGTCTAAATTCACCCCTCCACTTT. Amino acid sequence: CASSRDSLNSPLHF.

The chain employs TRBV19 and TRBJ2-6; a weak D match, TRBD1 (6 bases). The CDR3 sequence is 19 residues long. V was pared by 5 bases and J by 1 base, with 21 bases between. CDR1 is LNHDA and CDR2 is SQIVND in the germline V gene (reference sequence). The CDR3 DNA is TGTGCCAGTAGTGGGACATTTAAAATGGACCCTTCTGGGGCCAACGTCCTGACTTTC. Amino acid sequence: CASSGTFKMDPSGANVLTF.